This T cell receptor beta chain is from a study of cytomegalovirus exposure and HLA in healthy donors. The study, taken as a whole, reports: First-cohort TCR clusters were later found to tend to co-occur in the 130 or so validation repertoires.

Points on this clone: The target antigen is unknown.

Assay: immunoSEQ multiplex PCR; the TCRdb copy retains only in-frame clones and omits some. The sample holds 150,000 or so clones; around 89% are singletons and the top ten take about 6.6%. CDR3 length: 18 residues. V lost 0 bases, J lost 4 bases, and 22 bases lay in between. CDR1 and CDR2 (germline): SGHDT, YYEEEE. The source material was PBMCs. The clonotype comes from a woman in her twenties or thirties in good health and CMV-seropositive. The chain links TRBV5-6 to TRBJ1-1; D is possibly TRBD1 (6 bases). The CDR3 loop is CASSLVVGASRQGTEAFF. As DNA, the CDR3 is TGTGCCAGCAGCTTGGTTGTGGGGGCCTCCCGGCAGGGCACTGAAGCTTTCTTT.